Listed here is a single T cell receptor (beta chain). This sample is drawn from a study of T cell changes during pregnancy in multiple sclerosis. CDR3 length: 15 amino acids. The V gene's germline CDR1 is SGHNT and CDR2 YENEEA. Unmatched junction bases numbered 10, after V lost 7 bases and J lost 4 bases. The protocol was immunoSEQ multiplex PCR, while the TCRdb copy is restricted to in-frame clones and leaves out a portion. This sample has 34,000 or so clones; 90% occur once, and the top ten carry around 13%. Sequenced here: CD8+ T cells from peripheral blood mononuclear cells, sampled in the first trimester of pregnancy. This clonotype was sampled from a female donor with multiple sclerosis, enrolled in a pregnancy study. V and J are TRBV11-3 and TRBJ2-7; 10 bases line up with TRBD2. The CDR3 loop reads CASTQGLARLYEQYF. DNA of the CDR3: TGTGCCAGCACCCAGGGACTAGCGAGACTATACGAGCAGTACTTC.